This T cell receptor (beta chain) stems from a study of cytomegalovirus exposure and HLA in healthy donors. A note on this clone: Its antigen is currently unknown.

Study-wide results and caveats: A later analysis associated 15,000 or so TCR beta sequences with HLA alleles at a 0.05 false discovery rate. The classifier reportedly diagnosed cytomegalovirus status with high specificity and sensitivity. Cytomegalovirus association was listed for 150 to 200 TCR beta chains.

PCR involved 60 Vbeta and 13 Jbeta primers. Repertoires were generated with immunoSEQ multiplex PCR, while TCRdb's copy carries only in-frame clones and drops some. The sample yields around 150,000 clones, 8.9% seen once. What was sequenced was PBMCs. The clonotype originates from a woman in her thirties or forties in good health and CMV-seropositive.

Here the CDR3 DNA reads TGTGCCAGCAGCCAAGGTAGTAGCGGTCTGATCTACGAGCAGTACTTC. Residues: CASSQGSSGLIYEQYF. The gene calls are TRBV14 and TRBJ2-7; D possibly corresponds to TRBD2 (6 bases). The CDR3 is 16 amino acids. Per germline, CDR1 SGHDN and CDR2 FVKESK. The V end lost 1 base, the J end lost 3 bases, and 16 bases lay between the germline ends.